One T cell receptor beta chain is described in this entry. What it binds is not known. This record belongs to a study of T-cell memory formation after mild COVID-19. Overall study findings and caveats: Contracting CD4+ clones lay largely in CM and EM, with CD8+ ones residing in EMRA.

TCRdb called the 5' RACE reads again in MiXCR, with one record for every CDR3 protein. The top ten hold approximately 3.8% of the sample, which has 180,000 or so distinct CDR3 sequences, about 9.9% seen once. In germline, CDR1 is DFQATT, CDR2 SNEGSKA (reference sequence). The CDR3 totals 16 residues. V was shortened by 0 bases and J by 2 bases, with 16 bases between the two germline ends. This TCR was recovered from a man between 18 and 35 years old who had mild COVID-19 (a few samples of this study predate the infection). Cell type and time point are not known. The chain links TRBV20-1 to TRBJ1-2; no clear D. The sample taken for sequencing was PBMCs or a T cell subset sorted from them (not recorded which). The CDR3 protein is CSARDPRGPSNYGYTF. As DNA, the CDR3 is TGCAGTGCTAGAGATCCCCGAGGGCCTTCCAACTATGGCTACACCTTC.